Listed below are T cell receptor beta chains from one sample, sequenced in a study of cytomegalovirus exposure and HLA in healthy donors. Some clones are missing from TCRdb's copy, which holds only in-frame ones; the method was immunoSEQ multiplex PCR. The sample holds approximately 100,000 clones, over 85% seen once. Source material: PBMCs. These receptors were taken from a woman in her thirties in good health and CMV-seropositive. The conserved cysteine and the conserved F or W are not part of the CDR3 here.

J | V | CDR3
TRBJ2-7 | TRBV28 | ASRRMGQGSDEQY
TRBJ2-5 | TRBV19 | ASSGSGQETQY
TRBJ2-7 | TRBV5-8 | ASSWGEDGSYEQY
TRBJ2-7 | TRBV28 | ASSFGGASYEQY
TRBJ2-7 | TRBV19 | ASSWGGLSSYEQY
TRBJ1-2 | TRBV6-1 | ASSGQGPNYGYT
TRBJ2-7 | TRBV11-2 | ASSLDREQY
TRBJ1-1 | TRBV7-9 | ASSFIFGGEAF
TRBJ2-3 | TRBV7-9 | ASSLTVSTDTQY
TRBJ2-1 | TRBV21-1 | ASSNNCGLPIPNEQF
TRBJ2-7 | TRBV28 | ASSKSAGAYEQY
TRBJ2-3 | TRBV18 | ASSPTVGTATDTQY
TRBJ2-7 | TRBV19 | ASSIGDNTYEQY
TRBJ1-1 | TRBV30 | AWSGGQGANTEAF
TRBJ2-3 | TRBV7-9 | ASSPPGGEADTQY